Listed here are 21 T cell receptor beta chains from one sample, sequenced in a study of shared clonotypes between healthy human individuals. Sequencing used immunoSEQ multiplex PCR; TCRdb keeps in-frame clones, though not all of them. The table shows approximately 1.9 million clones, with 80% to 95% occurring only once. Cells designated naive CD8 were CD45RO-negative and were positively selected for CCR7, with terminally differentiated effector memory CD45RA+ cells excluded. The specimen was naive CD8+ T cells from PBMCs. The receptors stem from a man between 18 and 35 years old in good health. Some clones in this sample may be carry-over from other donors' samples.

The rearrangement joins TRBV21-1 to TRBJ2-1; TRBD2 was called by the table and not checked on the DNA. TRBV21-1 is tagged as a pseudogene. CDR3 length: 16 amino acids. CDR3 coding DNA: TGTGCCAGCAGCAAAGCTGTCGGGAGGGCCGTAGATGAGCAGTTCTTC. Residues: CASSKAVGRAVDEQFF.

The chain employs TRBV9 and TRBJ2-3; D call uncertain. The CDR3 extends over 14 amino acids. The germline CDR1 and CDR2 sequences are SGDLS and YYNGEE. The V end was cut by 1 base, the J end by 0 bases, with 6 bases between. CDR3: CASSVWSSTDTQYF. CDR3 sequence (DNA): TGTGCCAGCAGCGTATGGTCTAGCACAGATACGCAGTATTTT.

The rearrangement links TRBV11-2 to TRBJ2-5, with a weak D call TRBD2 (6 bases). The CDR3 sequence is 17 residues long. Germline V gives CDR1 SGHAT, CDR2 FQNNGV. The ends were cut back, 1 base at V and 1 base at J, with 16 bases in the middle. The CDR3 spells CASSLVGGVAFQETQYF. The CDR3, as DNA: TGTGCCAGCAGCTTAGTAGGAGGGGTGGCCTTCCAAGAGACCCAGTACTTC.

This clone occurred once. V usage is TRBV28 and J usage is TRBJ1-2; D call uncertain. Germline CDR1 reads MDHEN; CDR2 reads SYDVKM. V dropped 7 bases and J dropped 4 bases, with 13 bases sitting between them. CDR3 length equals 13 residues. In nucleotides, the CDR3 is TGTGCCAGCACCTATCCGGAAAGCTATGGCTACACCTTC. It is translated as CASTYPESYGYTF.

The CDR3, as DNA: TGTGCCAGCAGTGAGGGGACAGGCGCCTACGAGCAGTACTTC. Its protein is CASSEGTGAYEQYF. The rearrangement joins TRBV6-4 to TRBJ2-7, with 8 bases fitting TRBD1. The CDR3 contains 14 residues. The J segment lost 2 bases and the V segment lost 3 bases, leaving 3 bases of the junction unmatched. Per the germline V gene, CDR1 is MRHNA and CDR2 is SNTAGT.

CDR3 loop: CASRPLRGETEAFF. CDR3 DNA sequence: TGTGCCAGCAGACCTTTAAGGGGGGAGACTGAAGCTTTCTTT. The rearrangement joins TRBV13 to TRBJ1-1; D possibly corresponds to TRBD1 (6 bases). Germline V gene lookup returns CDR1 PRHDT and CDR2 FYEKMQ (reference sequence). Trimming shortened V by 6 bases and J by 5 bases, and 16 bases separated the two germline ends. The length of the CDR3 is 14 residues.

This chain connects TRBV15 to TRBJ2-5; 8 bases match TRBD1. Germline CDR1 LNHNV, CDR2 YYDKDF (reference sequence). The CDR3 spans 16 residues. V was clipped by 1 base and J by 5 bases; unmatched bases: 9. The CDR3 sequence is CATSRAEGQAWETQYF. The CDR3 coding sequence is TGTGCCACCAGCAGAGCGGAGGGACAGGCTTGGGAGACCCAGTACTTC.

Points on this clone: The identical CDR3 is also encoded by other nucleotide sequences in the sample. The chain recombines TRBV11-2 with TRBJ2-1, with 8 bases identical to TRBD2. The V gene's germline CDR1 is SGHAT and CDR2 FQNNGV. V shed 5 bases and J 7 bases; nucleotides not matched to a gene: 4. The CDR3 runs 13 residues. CDR3 DNA: TGTGCCAGCAGCCCGGGAGGGGTAAATGAGCAGTTCTTC. Amino acids: CASSPGGVNEQFF.

This clone occurred once. The V call is TRBV27, the J call TRBJ2-3, with 8 bases aligning to TRBD1. CDR1 MNHEY and CDR2 SMNVEV come from the germline V gene (reference sequence). Trimming removed 7 bases from V and 3 bases from J; junction bases left unmatched: 9. The CDR3 is 15 residues long. This CDR3 reads CASTFQGAVTDTQYF. In DNA form, the CDR3 reads TGTGCCAGCACCTTTCAGGGGGCGGTAACAGATACGCAGTATTTT.

The chain carries TRBV7-7 and TRBJ2-3; D may be TRBD1 (6 bases). The V gene lost 1 base and the J gene lost 4 bases, with 9 bases spanning the gap. This CDR3 region has 14 residues. Looked up from germline, CDR1 is SSHAT and CDR2 is FNYEAQ (reference sequence). As DNA, the CDR3 is TGTGCCAGCAGCTTAGGGGGGCGCCCAGATACGCAGTATTTT. Amino acids: CASSLGGRPDTQYF.

The chain is built from TRBV29-1 and TRBJ1-2; D unclear. The CDR3 sequence is 13 residues long. Per germline, CDR1 SQVTM and CDR2 ANQGSEA. Trimming cost V 4 bases and J 5 bases, with 14 bases left between them. CDR3 bases: TGCAGCGTTGGGCCTGGGAAAGAGTATGGCTACACCTTC. It translates to CSVGPGKEYGYTF.

The chain's CDR3 is CATNPTGDGQHEQYF. CDR3 coding DNA: TGTGCCACCAACCCGACCGGGGACGGTCAGCACGAGCAGTACTTC. The J gene is TRBJ2-7, the V gene TRBV27, with D perhaps TRBD1 or TRBD2 (5 bases each). Trimming cost V 10 bases and J 5 bases, with 24 bases left between them. Germline loops: CDR1 MNHEY, CDR2 SMNVEV (reference sequence). The CDR3 runs to 15 residues.

The chain joins TRBV28 to TRBJ1-1, with D uncertain. Germline V gene sequence: CDR1 MDHEN, CDR2 SYDVKM. Trimming removed 8 bases at V and 0 bases at J, with 13 bases between. CDR3 length: 14 residues. The CDR3 spells CASRWAEMNTEAFF. CDR3 in DNA: TGTGCCAGCCGTTGGGCAGAGATGAACACTGAAGCTTTCTTT.

The rearrangement uses TRBV27 and TRBJ2-3; TRBD2 aligns across 13 bases. The germline gives CDR1 MNHEY, CDR2 SMNVEV (reference sequence). The CDR3 loop spans 16 amino acids. The V gene end was trimmed by 5 bases and the J gene end by 4 bases; junction bases not matched to a gene: 6. The CDR3 DNA sequence: TGTGCCAGCAGTCTCGGACTAGCGGGAGTAGCAGATACGCAGTATTTT. This encodes CASSLGLAGVADTQYF.

The chain joins TRBV19 to TRBJ2-7; 8 bases match TRBD1. Losses at the gene ends were 6 bases for V and 3 bases for J; bases not matched to a gene: 10. This CDR3 spans 15 amino acids. Germline V gene data show CDR1 as LNHDA and CDR2 as SQIVND (reference sequence). This CDR3 is CASRSGRDRNYEQYF. The CDR3 coding sequence is TGTGCCAGTAGGTCCGGCCGGGACAGGAACTACGAGCAGTACTTC.

The rearrangement links TRBV18 to TRBJ2-7; 9 bases line up with TRBD1. Trimming removed 3 bases from V and 4 bases from J; junction bases left unmatched: 4. CDR1 KGHSH and CDR2 LQKENI come from the germline V gene. The CDR3 is made up of 14 amino acids. Written as DNA, the CDR3 is TGTGCCAGCTCACCGGTGGACAGGGGTTACGAGCAGTACTTC. Translated, it gives CASSPVDRGYEQYF.

V and J are TRBV27 and TRBJ2-3, with 8 positions matching TRBD1. V lost 5 bases and J lost 6; bases outside the gene matches: 4. The CDR3 length is 13 residues. Germline-derived CDR1 and CDR2 are MNHEY and SMNVEV (reference sequence). DNA of the CDR3: TGTGCCAGCAGTCAGAACAGGGGGGATACGCAGTATTTT. Translation: CASSQNRGDTQYF.

The V gene is TRBV29-1, the J gene TRBJ2-3; weak D call: TRBD1 (5 bases). Germline CDR1 SQVTM, CDR2 ANQGSEA. The CDR3 is 13 amino acids. The V end was cut by 6 bases, the J end by 2 bases, with 12 bases between. The CDR3: CSVYRSSTDTQYF. The CDR3, as DNA: TGCAGCGTGTACAGGTCTTCCACAGATACGCAGTATTTT.

This clone was counted a single time. The chain recombines TRBV30 with TRBJ2-3; D is perhaps TRBD1 or TRBD2 (5 bases each). V lost 3 bases and J 11 bases, leaving 12 bases between the germline ends. This CDR3 is 11 amino acids long. Germline CDR1 reads GTSNPN; CDR2 reads SVGIG (reference sequence). CDR3 nucleotides: TGTGCCTGGAGCCCCGGGACCCTGCAGTATTTT. Protein: CAWSPGTLQYF.

The rearrangement links TRBV27 to TRBJ2-7; maybe TRBD2 (5 bases). This CDR3 contains 15 residues. Per the germline V gene, CDR1 is MNHEY and CDR2 is SMNVEV (reference sequence). The V gene lost 1 base and the J gene lost 3 bases, with 13 bases spanning the gap. The CDR3 reads CASSLFRLAGYEQYF. The CDR3 DNA is TGTGCCAGCAGTTTATTTCGGCTAGCCGGCTACGAGCAGTACTTC.

Concerning this clone itself: The same CDR3 is also encoded by other DNA sequences in this sample. The chain recombines TRBV27 with TRBJ2-7; D gene unclear. The CDR3 has 13 residues. Germline CDR1 is MNHEY and CDR2 is SMNVEV (reference sequence). V lost 3 bases and J lost 2, with 8 bases in between. For the CDR3, the DNA is TGTGCCAGCAGTTTGGGTAGTACCTACGAGCAGTACTTC. As protein: CASSLGSTYEQYF.